The clone carrying this TCR beta chain was seen ten or more times. Its antigen is not known. TCRdb recomputed calls from the PCR reads with MiXCR, one row per CDR3 protein. The sample includes roughly 86,000 distinct CDR3 sequences, about 20% seen only once; the top ten take around 0.88%. The entry originates in a study of molecular identifiers for immune sequencing clone quantification. For the study at large: Replicates involved a five-way split of RNA from about 19,000 or 110,000 naive CD8 cells, with sequencing of four.

Study observations and caveats: Whereas clones above 20 RNA copies held under 1% of naive-cell molecules, they held over 98% of effector molecules. Even with about a million naive cells present, spiked Jurkat TCR RNA from one cell was reportedly detectable.

Sorting captured naive CD8 T cells as CD8+CD4-CCR7+CD45RA+. The germline V gene encodes CDR1 LGHNA and CDR2 YSLEER. CDR3 length equals 14 residues. Trimming took off 0 bases at V and 3 bases at J, with 9 bases between the two ends. The chain uses TRBV4-3 and TRBJ2-7; D is perhaps TRBD2 (5 bases). The sequence was obtained from a human donor in good health. Some libraries in this study had Jurkat cell RNA spiked in. The source material was naive CD8+ T cells from blood, with Jurkat cell RNA spiked in. Regarding subset: FACS-sorted CD8+CD4-CCR7+CD45RA+ naive T cells. The CDR3 protein is CASSQEGEGYEQYF. CDR3 nucleotides: TGCGCCAGCAGCCAAGAGGGTGAGGGCTACGAGCAGTACTTC.